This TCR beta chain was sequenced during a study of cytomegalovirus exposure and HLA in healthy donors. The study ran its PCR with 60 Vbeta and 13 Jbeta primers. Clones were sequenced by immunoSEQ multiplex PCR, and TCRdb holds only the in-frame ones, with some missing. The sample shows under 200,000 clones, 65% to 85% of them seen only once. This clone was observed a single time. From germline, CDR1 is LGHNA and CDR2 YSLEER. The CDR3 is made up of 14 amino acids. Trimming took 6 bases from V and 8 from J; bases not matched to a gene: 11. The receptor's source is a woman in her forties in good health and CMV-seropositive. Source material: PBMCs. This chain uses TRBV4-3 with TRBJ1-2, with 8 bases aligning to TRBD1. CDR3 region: CASRDLTGVEGYTF. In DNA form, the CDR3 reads TGCGCCAGCAGAGATTTGACAGGGGTCGAAGGCTACACCTTC.